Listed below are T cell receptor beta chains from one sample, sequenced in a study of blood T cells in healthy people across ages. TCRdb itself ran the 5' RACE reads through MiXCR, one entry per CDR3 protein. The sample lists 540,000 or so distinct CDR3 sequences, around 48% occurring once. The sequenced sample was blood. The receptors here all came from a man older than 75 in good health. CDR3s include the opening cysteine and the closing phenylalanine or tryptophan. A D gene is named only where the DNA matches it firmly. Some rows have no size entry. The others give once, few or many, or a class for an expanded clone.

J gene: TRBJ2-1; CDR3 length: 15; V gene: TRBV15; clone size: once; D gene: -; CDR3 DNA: TGTGCCACCAGCAGAGGGGCAGGATCATACAATGAGCAGTTCTTC; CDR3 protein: CATSRGAGSYNEQFF
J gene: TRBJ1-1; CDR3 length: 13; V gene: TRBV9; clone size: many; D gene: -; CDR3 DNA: TGTGCCAGCGGTACCCAGGTTAACACTGAAGCTTTCTTT; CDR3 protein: CASGTQVNTEAFF
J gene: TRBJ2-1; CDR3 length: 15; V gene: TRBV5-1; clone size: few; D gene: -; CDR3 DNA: TGCGCCAGCAGCCGTCGGCAGGGCTCCTACAATGAGCAGTTCTTC; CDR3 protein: CASSRRQGSYNEQFF
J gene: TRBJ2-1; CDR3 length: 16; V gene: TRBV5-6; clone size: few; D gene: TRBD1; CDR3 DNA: TGTGCCAGCAGCTTGCCCCGACAGGGTCACTACAATGAGCAGTTCTTC; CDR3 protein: CASSLPRQGHYNEQFF
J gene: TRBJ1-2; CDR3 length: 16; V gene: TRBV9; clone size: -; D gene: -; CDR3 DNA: TGTGCCAGCAGCGTCGTCGGACAGAGCCCAGGTGATGGCTACACCTTC; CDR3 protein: CASSVVGQSPGDGYTF
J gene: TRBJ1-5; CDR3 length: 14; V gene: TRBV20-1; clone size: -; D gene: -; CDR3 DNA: TGCAGTGCTAGAGATCCGGGGAGAAATCAGCCCCAGCATTTT; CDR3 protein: CSARDPGRNQPQHF
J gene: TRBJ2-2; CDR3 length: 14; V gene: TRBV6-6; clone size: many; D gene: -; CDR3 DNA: TGTGCCAGCAGCCTGGACTTCACCACCGGGGAGCTGTTTTTT; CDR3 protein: CASSLDFTTGELFF
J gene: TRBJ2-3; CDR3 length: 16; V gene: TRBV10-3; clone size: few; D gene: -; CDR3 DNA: TGTGCCATCAGGGAGGCCGGACAGTCTGGCACAGATACGCAGTATTTT; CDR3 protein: CAIREAGQSGTDTQYF
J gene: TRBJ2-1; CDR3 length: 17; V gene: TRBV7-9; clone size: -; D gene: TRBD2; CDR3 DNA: TGTGCCAGCAGCCCTAGAGGGGGGACTAGCAGAAACAATGAGCAGTTCTTC; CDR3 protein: CASSPRGGTSRNNEQFF
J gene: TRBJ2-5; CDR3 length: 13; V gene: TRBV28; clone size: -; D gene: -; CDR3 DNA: TGTGCCAGCACCCCTGCGGGGCGAGAGACCCAGTACTTC; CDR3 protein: CASTPAGRETQYF
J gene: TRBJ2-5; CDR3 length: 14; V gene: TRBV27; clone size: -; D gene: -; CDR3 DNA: TGTGCCAGCAGTCCACAGTACCAGCAAGAGACCCAGTACTTC; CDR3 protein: CASSPQYQQETQYF
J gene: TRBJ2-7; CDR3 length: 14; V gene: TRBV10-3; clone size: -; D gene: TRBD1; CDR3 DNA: TGTGCCATCAGCATGACAGGGGCAAGCTACGAGCAGTACTTC; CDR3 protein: CAISMTGASYEQYF
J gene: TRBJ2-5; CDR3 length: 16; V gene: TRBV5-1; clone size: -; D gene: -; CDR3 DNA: TGCGCCAGCAGCTTGACCGGACAGCGATCCCAAGAGACCCAGTACTTC; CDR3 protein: CASSLTGQRSQETQYF
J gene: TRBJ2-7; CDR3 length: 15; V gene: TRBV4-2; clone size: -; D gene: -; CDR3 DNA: TGTGCCAGCAGCCAAACAGGACAGAGCAACTACGAGCAGTACTTC; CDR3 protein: CASSQTGQSNYEQYF
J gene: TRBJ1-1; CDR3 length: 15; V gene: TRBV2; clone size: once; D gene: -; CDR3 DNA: TGTGCCAGCAGTGGAGGGAGGGGAGGGAACACTGAAGCTTTCTTT; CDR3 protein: CASSGGRGGNTEAFF
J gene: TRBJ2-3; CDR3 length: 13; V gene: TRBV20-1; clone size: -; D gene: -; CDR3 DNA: TGCAGTGCTAGAGCGCTTAGCACAGATACGCAGTATTTT; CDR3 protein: CSARALSTDTQYF
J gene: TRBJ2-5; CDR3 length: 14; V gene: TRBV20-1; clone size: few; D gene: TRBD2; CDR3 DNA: TGCAGTGCTACAGGACTAGCGGGGGAAGAGACCCAGTACTTC; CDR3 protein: CSATGLAGEETQYF
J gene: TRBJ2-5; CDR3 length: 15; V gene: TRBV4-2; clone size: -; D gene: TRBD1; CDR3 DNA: TGTGCCAGCAGCCAAGAGTCGAGGGGGCACGAGACCCAGTACTTC; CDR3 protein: CASSQESRGHETQYF
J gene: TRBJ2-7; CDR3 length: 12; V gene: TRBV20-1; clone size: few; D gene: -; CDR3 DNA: TGCAGTGCTGCCCAAGGCGGGTACGAGCAGTACTTC; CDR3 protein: CSAAQGGYEQYF
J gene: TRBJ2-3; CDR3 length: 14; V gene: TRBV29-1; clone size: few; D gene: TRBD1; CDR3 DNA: TGCAGCGTTGAAGATGAAGGGGGCCCAGATACGCAGTATTTT; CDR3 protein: CSVEDEGGPDTQYF
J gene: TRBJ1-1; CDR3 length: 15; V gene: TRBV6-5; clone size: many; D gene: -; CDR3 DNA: TGTGCCAGCAGTAAAAGACAGGTGTTGAACACTGAAGCTTTCTTT; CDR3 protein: CASSKRQVLNTEAFF
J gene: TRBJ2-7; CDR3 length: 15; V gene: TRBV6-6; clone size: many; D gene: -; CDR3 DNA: TGTGCCAGCAGTTACATTAGAATAACGGGGGCCGAGCAGTACTTC; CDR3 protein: CASSYIRITGAEQYF
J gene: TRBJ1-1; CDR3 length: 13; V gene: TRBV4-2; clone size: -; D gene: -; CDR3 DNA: TGTGCCAGCAGCCAAGCGGGGGGGGATGAAGCTTTCTTT; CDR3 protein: CASSQAGGDEAFF
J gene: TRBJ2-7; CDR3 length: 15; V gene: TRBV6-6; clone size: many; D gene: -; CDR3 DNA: TGTGCCAGCAGTTACTCGACGCAGGGTGTCTACGAGCAGTACTTC; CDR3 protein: CASSYSTQGVYEQYF
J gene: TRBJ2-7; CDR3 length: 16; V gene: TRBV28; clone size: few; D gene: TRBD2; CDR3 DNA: TGTGCCACAATCGGGACTAGCGGGACGTTATCCTACGAGCAGTACTTC; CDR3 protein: CATIGTSGTLSYEQYF
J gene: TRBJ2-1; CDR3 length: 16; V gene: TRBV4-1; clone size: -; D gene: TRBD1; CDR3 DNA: TGCGCCAGCAGCCAACCCGGGACAGGGATTTACAATGAGCAGTTCTTC; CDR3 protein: CASSQPGTGIYNEQFF
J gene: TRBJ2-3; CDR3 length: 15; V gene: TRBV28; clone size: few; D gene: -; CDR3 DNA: TGTGCCAGCAGTTTCTCACCGACGGGCACAGATACGCAGTATTTT; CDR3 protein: CASSFSPTGTDTQYF
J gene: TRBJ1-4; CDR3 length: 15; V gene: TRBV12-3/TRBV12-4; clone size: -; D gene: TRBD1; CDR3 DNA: TGTGCCAGCAGTTTCGCCGGGACAGCGAATGAAAAACTGTTTTTT; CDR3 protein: CASSFAGTANEKLFF
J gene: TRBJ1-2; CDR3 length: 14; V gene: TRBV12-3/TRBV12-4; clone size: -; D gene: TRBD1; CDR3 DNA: TGTGCCAGCAGTTTAAAGGGGGCAAACTATGGCTACACCTTC; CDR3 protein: CASSLKGANYGYTF
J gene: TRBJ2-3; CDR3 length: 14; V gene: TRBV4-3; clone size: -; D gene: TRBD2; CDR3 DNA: TGCGCCAGCAGCGCGCGACTAGCCGCAGATACGCAGTATTTT; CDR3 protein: CASSARLAADTQYF
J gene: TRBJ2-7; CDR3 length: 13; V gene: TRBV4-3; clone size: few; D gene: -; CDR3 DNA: TGCGCCAGCAGCCAAGAAAGGCCCTACGAGCAGTACTTC; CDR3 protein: CASSQERPYEQYF
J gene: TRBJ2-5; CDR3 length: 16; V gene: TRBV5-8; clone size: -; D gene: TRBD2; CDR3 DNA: TGTGCCAGCAGCTTGGGTCCCAGCGGGGGTGGGGAGACCCAGTACTTC; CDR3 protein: CASSLGPSGGGETQYF
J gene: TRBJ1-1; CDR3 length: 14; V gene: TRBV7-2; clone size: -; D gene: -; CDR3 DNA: TGTGCCAGCAGCTTTGAGACCGGGACTTTTGGAGCTTTCTTT; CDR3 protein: CASSFETGTFGAFF
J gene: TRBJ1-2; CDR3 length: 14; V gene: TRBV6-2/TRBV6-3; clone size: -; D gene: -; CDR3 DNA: TGTGCCAGCAGTCTTAATACAGGGCGTAACGGCTACACCTTC; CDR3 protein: CASSLNTGRNGYTF
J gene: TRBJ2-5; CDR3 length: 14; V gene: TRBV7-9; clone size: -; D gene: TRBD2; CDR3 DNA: TGTGCCAGCAGCTCGACTGGCGGGGGAGAGACCCAGTACTTC; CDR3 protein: CASSSTGGGETQYF
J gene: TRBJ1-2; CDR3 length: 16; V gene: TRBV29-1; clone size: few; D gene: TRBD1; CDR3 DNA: TGCAGCGCGGAAAAGGGACAGACGCTCCTTAACTATGGCTACACCTTC; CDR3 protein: CSAEKGQTLLNYGYTF
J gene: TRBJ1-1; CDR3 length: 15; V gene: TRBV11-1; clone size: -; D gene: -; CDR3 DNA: TGTGCCAGCAGCTTAGTAGGGACACCCACATCTGAGGCTTTCTTT; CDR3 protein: CASSLVGTPTSEAFF
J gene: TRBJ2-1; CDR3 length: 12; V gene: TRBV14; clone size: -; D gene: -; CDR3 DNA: TGTGCCAGCAGCCAAGATCGAGTAGTACAGTTCTTC; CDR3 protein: CASSQDRVVQFF
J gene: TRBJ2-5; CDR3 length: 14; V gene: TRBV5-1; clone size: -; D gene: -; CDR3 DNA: TGCGCCAGCAGCTTGGGCCAGCACGGGGAGACCCAGTACTTC; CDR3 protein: CASSLGQHGETQYF
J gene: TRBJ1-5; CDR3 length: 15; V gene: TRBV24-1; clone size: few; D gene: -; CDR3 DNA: TGTGCCACCAGTGACCCAACAGGGTCGGGTCAGCCCCAGCATTTT; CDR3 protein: CATSDPTGSGQPQHF
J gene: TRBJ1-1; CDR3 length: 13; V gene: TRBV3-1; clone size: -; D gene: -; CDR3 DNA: TGTGCCAGCAGCCCCAGGCGAAACCCTGAAGCTTTCTTT; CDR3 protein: CASSPRRNPEAFF
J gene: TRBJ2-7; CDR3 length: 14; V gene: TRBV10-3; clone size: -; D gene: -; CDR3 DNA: TGTGCCATCCGCCGGGACACCTTAGACTACGAGCAGTACTTC; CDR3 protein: CAIRRDTLDYEQYF
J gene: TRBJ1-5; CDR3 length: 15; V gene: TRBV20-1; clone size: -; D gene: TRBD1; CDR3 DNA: TGCAGTGCCCCTGGGACAGGGGGCTTTAATCAGCCCCAGCATTTT; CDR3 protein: CSAPGTGGFNQPQHF
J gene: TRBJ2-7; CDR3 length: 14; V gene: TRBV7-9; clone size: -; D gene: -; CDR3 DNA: TGTGCCAGCAGCCGACAAGACGGATACTATGAGCAGTACTTC; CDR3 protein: CASSRQDGYYEQYF
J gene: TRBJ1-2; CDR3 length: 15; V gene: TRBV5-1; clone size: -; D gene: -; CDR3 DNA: TGCGCCAGCAGCTTGGGGGATGGTCGGCCCTATGGCTACACCTTC; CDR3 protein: CASSLGDGRPYGYTF
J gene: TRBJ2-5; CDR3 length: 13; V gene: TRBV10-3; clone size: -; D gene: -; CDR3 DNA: TGTGCCATCAGTGAAAACGTCCAAGAGACCCAGTACTTC; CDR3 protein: CAISENVQETQYF
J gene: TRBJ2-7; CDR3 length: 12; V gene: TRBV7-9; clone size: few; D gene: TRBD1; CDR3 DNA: TGTGCCAGCAAGGGACAGGAGAACGAGCAGTACTTC; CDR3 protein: CASKGQENEQYF
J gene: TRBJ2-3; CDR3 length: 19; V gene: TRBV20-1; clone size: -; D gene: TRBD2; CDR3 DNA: TGCAGTGCTAGGGGATCCGGGACTAGCGGGGGAACTAGCACAGATACGCAGTATTTT; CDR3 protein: CSARGSGTSGGTSTDTQYF
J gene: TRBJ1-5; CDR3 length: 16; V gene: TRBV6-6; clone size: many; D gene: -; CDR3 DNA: TGTGCCAGCACTCCACCCGGGGACGGGGGCAATCAGCCCCAGCATTTT; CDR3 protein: CASTPPGDGGNQPQHF
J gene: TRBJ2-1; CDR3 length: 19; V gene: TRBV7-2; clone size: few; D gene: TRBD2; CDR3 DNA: TGTGCCAGCAGCTTCCTAGGATCTAGCGGGACGCCCAACTACAATGAGCAGTTCTTC; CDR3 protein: CASSFLGSSGTPNYNEQFF
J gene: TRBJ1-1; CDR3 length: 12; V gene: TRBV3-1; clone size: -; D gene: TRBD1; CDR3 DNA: TGTGCCAGCAGCCAAATTCAGGGGGCGACTTTCTTT; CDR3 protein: CASSQIQGATFF
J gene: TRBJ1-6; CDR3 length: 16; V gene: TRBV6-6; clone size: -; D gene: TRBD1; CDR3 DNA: TGTGCCAGCAGACCACCGGGACAGGGGTTTTATTCACCCCTCCACTTT; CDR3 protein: CASRPPGQGFYSPLHF
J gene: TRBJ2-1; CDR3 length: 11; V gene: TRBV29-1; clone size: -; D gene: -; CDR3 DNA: TGCAGCGTTGGTGGGGAACGTGAGCAGTTCTTC; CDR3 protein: CSVGGEREQFF
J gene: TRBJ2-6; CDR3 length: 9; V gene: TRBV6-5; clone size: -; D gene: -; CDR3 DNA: TGTGCCAGCAGGACAGAACTGACTTTC; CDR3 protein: CASRTELTF
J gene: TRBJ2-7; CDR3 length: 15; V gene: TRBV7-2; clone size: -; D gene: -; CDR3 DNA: TGTGCCAGCAGCTTAGTGACGGGGGCCTCTCACGAGCAGTACTTC; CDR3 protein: CASSLVTGASHEQYF